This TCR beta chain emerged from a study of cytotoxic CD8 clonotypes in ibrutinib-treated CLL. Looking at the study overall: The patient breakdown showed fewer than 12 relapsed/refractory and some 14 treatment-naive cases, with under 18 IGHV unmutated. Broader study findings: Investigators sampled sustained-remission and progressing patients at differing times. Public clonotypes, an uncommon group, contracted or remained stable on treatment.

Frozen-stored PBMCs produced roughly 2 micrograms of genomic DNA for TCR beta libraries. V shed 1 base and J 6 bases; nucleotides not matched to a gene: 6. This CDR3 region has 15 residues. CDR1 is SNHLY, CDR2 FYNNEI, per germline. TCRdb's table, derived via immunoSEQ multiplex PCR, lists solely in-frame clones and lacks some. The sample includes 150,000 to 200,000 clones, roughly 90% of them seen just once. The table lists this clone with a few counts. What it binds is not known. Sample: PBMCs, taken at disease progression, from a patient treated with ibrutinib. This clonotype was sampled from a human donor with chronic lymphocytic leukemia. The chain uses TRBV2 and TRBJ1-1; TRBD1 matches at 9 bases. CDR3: CASSEGGTGWSEAFF. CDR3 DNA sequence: TGTGCCAGCAGTGAAGGCGGGACAGGGTGGTCTGAAGCTTTCTTT.